The clone carrying this TCR beta chain was detected once. The antigen is not known. This specimen comes from a study of radiation and T cells in renal cell carcinoma. CDR3 length equals 16 residues. The V gene end was trimmed by 5 bases and the J gene end by 2 bases; junction bases not matched to a gene: 8. Germline V gene data show CDR1 as SGHVS and CDR2 as FQNEAQ. The time point: baseline pretreatment blood. Treatment indicated: 15 Gy SBRT to primary tumor, nephrectomy 4 weeks later. Radiation-treated patients gave blood at baseline, week 2 and week 4. Clear cell pathology was present in this patient's renal cell carcinoma. The study, taken as a whole, reports: Pretreatment tumor biopsies were lacking, so baseline clonotypes are unknown. In blood, top tumor clones expanded by 2 weeks, shrinking by 4.

Here immunoSEQ multiplex PCR was the method, and the copy in TCRdb shows in-frame clones only, minus some. The data contain 55,000 to 65,000 clones, approximately 84% of them singletons. This clonotype was sampled from a man in his sixties with renal cell carcinoma. Source: blood, taken from a patient whose treatment included radiotherapy and nephrectomy. The chain joins TRBV7-8 to TRBJ2-3, with TRBD2 matching 9 bases. The chain's CDR3 is CASSPLLAGITDTQYF. In nucleotides, the CDR3 is TGTGCCAGCAGCCCCCTACTAGCGGGTATCACAGATACGCAGTATTTT.